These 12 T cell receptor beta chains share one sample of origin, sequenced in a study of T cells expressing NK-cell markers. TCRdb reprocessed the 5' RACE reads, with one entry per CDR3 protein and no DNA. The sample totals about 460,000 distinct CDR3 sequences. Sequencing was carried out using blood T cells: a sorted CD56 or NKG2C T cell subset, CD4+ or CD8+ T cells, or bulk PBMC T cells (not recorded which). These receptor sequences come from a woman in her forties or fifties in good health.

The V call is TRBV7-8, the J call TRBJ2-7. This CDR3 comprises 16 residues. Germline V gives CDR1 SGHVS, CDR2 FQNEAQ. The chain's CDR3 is CASSQRWQGGAYEQYF.

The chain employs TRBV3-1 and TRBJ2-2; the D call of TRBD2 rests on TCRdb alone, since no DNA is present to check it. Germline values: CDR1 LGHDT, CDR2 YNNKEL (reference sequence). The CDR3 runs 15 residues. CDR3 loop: CASSPFGTSTGELFF. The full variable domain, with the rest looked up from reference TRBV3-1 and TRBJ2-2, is DTAVSQTPKYLVTQMGNDKSIKCEQNLGHDTMYWYKQDSKKFLKIMFSYNNKELIINETVPNRFSPKSPDKAHLNLHINSLELGDSAVYFCASSPFGTSTGELFFGEGSRLTVL.

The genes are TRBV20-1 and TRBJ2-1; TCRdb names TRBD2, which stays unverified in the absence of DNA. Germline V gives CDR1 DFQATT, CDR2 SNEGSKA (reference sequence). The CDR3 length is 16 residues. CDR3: CSARDETSPRWNEQFF.

The CDR3 region is CASSPKTLNTEAFF. The chain couples TRBV5-1 to TRBJ1-1. Germline values: CDR1 SGHRS, CDR2 YFSETQ. CDR3 length equals 14 residues.

The CDR3 protein is CASSLLREGRNEQFF. The chain links TRBV11-1 to TRBJ2-1; no DNA is available, so the TRBD2 call from TCRdb remains unchecked. This CDR3 has 15 residues. CDR1 is SGHAT and CDR2 is FQDESV in the germline V gene (reference sequence).

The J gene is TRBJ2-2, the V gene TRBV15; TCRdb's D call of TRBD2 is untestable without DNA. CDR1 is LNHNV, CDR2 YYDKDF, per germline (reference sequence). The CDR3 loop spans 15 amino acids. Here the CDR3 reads CATSRKLAARMELFF.

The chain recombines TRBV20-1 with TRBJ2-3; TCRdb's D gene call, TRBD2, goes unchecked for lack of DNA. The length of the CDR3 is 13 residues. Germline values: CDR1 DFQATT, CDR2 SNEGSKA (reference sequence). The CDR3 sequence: CSVLQGGPDTQYF.

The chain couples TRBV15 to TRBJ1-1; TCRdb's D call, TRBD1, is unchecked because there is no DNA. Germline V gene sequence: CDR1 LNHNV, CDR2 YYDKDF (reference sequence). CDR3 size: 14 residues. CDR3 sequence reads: CATSRDMGGRLAFF. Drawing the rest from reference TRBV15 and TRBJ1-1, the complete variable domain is DAMVIQNPRYQVTQFGKPVTLSCSQTLNHNVMYWYQQKSSQAPKLLFHYYDKDFNNEADTPDNFQSRRPNTSFCFLDIRSPGLGDTAMYLCATSRDMGGRLAFFGQGTRLTVV.

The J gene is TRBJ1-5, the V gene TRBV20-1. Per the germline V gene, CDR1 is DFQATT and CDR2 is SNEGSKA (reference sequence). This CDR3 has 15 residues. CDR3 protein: CSAQGPSRSNQPQHF.

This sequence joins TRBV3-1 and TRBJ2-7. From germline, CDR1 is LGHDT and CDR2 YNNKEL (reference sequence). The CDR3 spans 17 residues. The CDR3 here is CASSQVGFTGSSYEQYF.

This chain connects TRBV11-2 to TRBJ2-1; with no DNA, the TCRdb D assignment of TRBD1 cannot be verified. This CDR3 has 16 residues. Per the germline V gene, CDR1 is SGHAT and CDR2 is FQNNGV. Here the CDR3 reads CASSLSRRGHDNEQFF.

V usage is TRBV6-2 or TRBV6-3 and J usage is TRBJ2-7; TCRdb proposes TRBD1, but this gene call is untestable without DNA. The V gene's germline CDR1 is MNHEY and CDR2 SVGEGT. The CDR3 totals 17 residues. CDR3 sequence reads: CASTLNLLRGIYYEQYF.